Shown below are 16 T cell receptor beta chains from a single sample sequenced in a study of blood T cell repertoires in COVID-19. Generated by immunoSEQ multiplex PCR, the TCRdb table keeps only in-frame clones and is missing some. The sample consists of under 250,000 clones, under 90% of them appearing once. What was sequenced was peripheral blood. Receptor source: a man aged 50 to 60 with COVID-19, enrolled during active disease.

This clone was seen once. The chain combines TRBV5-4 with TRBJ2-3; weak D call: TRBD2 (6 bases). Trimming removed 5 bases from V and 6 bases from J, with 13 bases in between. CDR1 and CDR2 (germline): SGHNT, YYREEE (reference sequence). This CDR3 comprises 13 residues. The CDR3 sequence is CASRGAGTDTQYF. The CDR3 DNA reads TGTGCCAGCAGGGGAGCGGGTACGGATACGCAGTATTTT.

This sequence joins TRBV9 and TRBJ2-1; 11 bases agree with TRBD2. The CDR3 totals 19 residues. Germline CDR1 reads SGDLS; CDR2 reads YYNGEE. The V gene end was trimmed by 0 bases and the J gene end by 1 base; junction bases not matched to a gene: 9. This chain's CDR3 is CASSVGLAGGMGSYNEQFF. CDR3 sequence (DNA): TGTGCCAGCAGCGTAGGGCTAGCGGGAGGTATGGGGTCCTACAATGAGCAGTTCTTC.

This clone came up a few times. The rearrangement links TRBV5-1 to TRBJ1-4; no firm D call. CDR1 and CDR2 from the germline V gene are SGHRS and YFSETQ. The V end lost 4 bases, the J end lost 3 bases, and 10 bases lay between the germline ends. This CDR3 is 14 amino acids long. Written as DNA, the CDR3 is TGCGCCAGCAGCAGCCGCTCATCTAATGAAAAACTGTTTTTT. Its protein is CASSSRSSNEKLFF.

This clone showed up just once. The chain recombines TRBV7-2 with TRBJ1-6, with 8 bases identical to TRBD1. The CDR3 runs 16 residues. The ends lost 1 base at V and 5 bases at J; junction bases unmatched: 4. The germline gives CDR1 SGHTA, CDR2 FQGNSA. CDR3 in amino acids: CASSLEAGGNNSPLHF. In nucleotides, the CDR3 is TGTGCCAGCAGCTTAGAGGCAGGGGGCAATAATTCACCCCTCCACTTT.

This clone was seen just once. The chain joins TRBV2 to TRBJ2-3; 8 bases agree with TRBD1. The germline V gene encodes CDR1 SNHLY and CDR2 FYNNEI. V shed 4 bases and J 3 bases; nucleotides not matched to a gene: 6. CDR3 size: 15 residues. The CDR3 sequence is CASSVDRVGTDTQYF. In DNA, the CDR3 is TGTGCCAGCAGTGTGGACAGGGTTGGTACAGATACGCAGTATTTT. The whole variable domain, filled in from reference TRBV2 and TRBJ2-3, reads EPEVTQTPSHQVTQMGQEVILRCVPISNHLYFYWYRQILGQKVEFLVSFYNNEISEKSEIFDDQFSVERPDGSNFTLKIRSTKLEDSAMYFCASSVDRVGTDTQYFGPGTRLTVL.

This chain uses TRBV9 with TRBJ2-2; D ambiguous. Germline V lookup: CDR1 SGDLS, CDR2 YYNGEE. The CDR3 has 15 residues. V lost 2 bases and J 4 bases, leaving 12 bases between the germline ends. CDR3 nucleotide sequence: TGTGCCAGCAGCGTGGCTAGTATTAGCACCGGGGAGCTGTTTTTT. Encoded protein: CASSVASISTGELFF.

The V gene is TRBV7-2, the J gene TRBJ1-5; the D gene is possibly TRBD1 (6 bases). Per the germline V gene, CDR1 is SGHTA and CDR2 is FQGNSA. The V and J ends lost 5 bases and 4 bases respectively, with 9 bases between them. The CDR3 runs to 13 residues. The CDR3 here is CASSPQGNQPQHF. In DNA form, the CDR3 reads TGTGCCAGCAGCCCTCAGGGGAATCAGCCCCAGCATTTT.

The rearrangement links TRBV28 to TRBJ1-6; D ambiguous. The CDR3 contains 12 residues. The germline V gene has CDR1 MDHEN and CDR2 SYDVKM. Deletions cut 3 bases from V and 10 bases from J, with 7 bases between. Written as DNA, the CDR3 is TGTGCCAGCAGTTTCCAGGTCTCACCCCTCCACTTT. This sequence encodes CASSFQVSPLHF.

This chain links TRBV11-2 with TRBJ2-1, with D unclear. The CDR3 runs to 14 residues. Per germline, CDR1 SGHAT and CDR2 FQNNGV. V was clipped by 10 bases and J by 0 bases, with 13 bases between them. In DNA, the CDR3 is TGTGCCACAGAAAGTGAAAGCTCCTACAATGAGCAGTTCTTC. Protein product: CATESESSYNEQFF.

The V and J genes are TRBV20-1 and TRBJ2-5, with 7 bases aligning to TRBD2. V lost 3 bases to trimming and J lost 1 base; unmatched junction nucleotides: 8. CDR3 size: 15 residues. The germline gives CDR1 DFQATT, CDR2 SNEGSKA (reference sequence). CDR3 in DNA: TGCAGTGCTAGTATTCCTAGCGGAATCCAAGAGACCCAGTACTTC. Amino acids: CSASIPSGIQETQYF.

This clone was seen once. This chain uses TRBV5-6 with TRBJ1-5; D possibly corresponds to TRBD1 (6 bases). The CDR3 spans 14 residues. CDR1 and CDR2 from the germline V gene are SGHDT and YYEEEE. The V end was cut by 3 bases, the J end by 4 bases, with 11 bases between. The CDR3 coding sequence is TGTGCCAGCAGCTACTGGACAGTTAATCAGCCCCAGCATTTT. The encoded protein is CASSYWTVNQPQHF.

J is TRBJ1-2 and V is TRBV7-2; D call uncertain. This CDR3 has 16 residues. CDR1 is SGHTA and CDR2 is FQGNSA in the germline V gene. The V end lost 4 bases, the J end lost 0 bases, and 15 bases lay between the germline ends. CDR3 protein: CASSSNQIGANYGYTF. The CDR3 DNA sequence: TGTGCCAGCAGCTCAAACCAAATCGGGGCTAACTATGGCTACACCTTC.

The CDR3 region is CASSIRAAGGRGETQYF. The CDR3 bases are TGTGCCAGTAGTATCAGAGCGGCAGGTGGAAGAGGGGAGACCCAGTACTTC. The rearrangement links TRBV19 to TRBJ2-5; D possibly corresponds to TRBD2 (5 bases). Trimming left V 3 bases short and J 5 bases short, with 22 bases between. This CDR3 has 17 residues. The germline gives CDR1 LNHDA, CDR2 SQIVND (reference sequence). The whole variable domain, remainder taken from reference TRBV19 and TRBJ2-5, is DGGITQSPKYLFRKEGQNVTLSCEQNLNHDAMYWYRQDPGQGLRLIYYSQIVNDFQKGDIAEGYSVSREKKESFPLTVTSAQKNPTAFYLCASSIRAAGGRGETQYFGPGTRLLVL.

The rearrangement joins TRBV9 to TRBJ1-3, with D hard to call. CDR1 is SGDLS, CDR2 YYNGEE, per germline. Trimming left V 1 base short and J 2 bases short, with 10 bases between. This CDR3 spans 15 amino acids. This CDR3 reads CASSVIVGPGNTIYF. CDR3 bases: TGTGCCAGCAGCGTAATAGTGGGCCCTGGAAACACCATATATTTT.

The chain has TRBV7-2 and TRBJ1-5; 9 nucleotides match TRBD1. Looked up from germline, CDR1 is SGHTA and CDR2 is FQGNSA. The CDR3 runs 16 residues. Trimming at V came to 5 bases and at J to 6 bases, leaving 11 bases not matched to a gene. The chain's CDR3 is CASSTPTGGITQPQHF. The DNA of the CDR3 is TGTGCCAGCAGCACTCCAACAGGGGGCATAACTCAGCCCCAGCATTTT.

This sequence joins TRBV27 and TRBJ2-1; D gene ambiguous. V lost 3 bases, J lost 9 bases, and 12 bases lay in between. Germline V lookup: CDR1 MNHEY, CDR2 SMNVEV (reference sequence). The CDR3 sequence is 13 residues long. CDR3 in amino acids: CASSLVTGGEQFF. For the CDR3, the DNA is TGTGCCAGCAGTTTGGTAACCGGTGGTGAGCAGTTCTTC.